This TCR beta chain comes out of a study of blood T cell repertoires in COVID-19. Clones were read by immunoSEQ multiplex PCR, and TCRdb kept only the in-frame ones, dropping some. Of roughly 370,000 clones in the sample, 87% were seen once. This clone was found a few times. Participants spanned ages about 18 to 100 years and resided in about 25 US areas. Assignment of participants to cohorts was predicated upon participant-reported clinical history. Recovery meant two consecutive negative NP/OP PCR tests, professional clearance, or resolved symptoms. CDR1 is MNHNS and CDR2 is SASEGT in the germline V gene. The junction had 12 bases not matched to a gene; V was cut back by 4 bases and J by 4 bases. CDR3 length equals 17 residues.

The chain recombines TRBV6-1 with TRBJ1-2, with 10 positions matching TRBD1. Sequencing used PBMCs or T cells enriched from blood (not recorded which). The TCR was taken from a woman aged 45-60 years who had recovered from COVID-19. CDR3 amino acids: CASSVLAWGQGSYGYTF. The CDR3 DNA reads TGTGCCAGCAGTGTGTTGGCTTGGGGACAGGGGAGCTATGGCTACACCTTC.